These 31 T cell receptor beta chains were all obtained from the same sample, sequenced in a study of cytotoxic CD8 clonotypes in ibrutinib-treated CLL. Measured with immunoSEQ multiplex PCR; TCRdb has only the in-frame clones, and not every one. The repertoire holds approximately 45,000 clones, with 60% to 75% as singletons. The sample consisted of PBMCs, taken after 12 months of ibrutinib treatment. The origin of the receptors is a human donor with chronic lymphocytic leukemia.

This rearrangement joins TRBV4-3 to TRBJ1-2, with D hard to call. V lost 0 bases, J lost 8 bases, and 19 bases lay in between. The CDR3 totals 16 residues. CDR1 and CDR2 from the germline V gene are LGHNA and YSLEER. CDR3 sequence reads: CASSQDETLVGKGYTF. CDR3 coding DNA: TGCGCCAGCAGCCAAGATGAGACATTAGTGGGGAAGGGCTACACCTTC.

The chain combines TRBV5-6 with TRBJ2-3; 10 bases map to TRBD2. Losses at the gene ends were 4 bases for V and 0 bases for J; bases not matched to a gene: 5. CDR1 and CDR2 from the germline V gene are SGHDT and YYEEEE. The CDR3 runs to 16 residues. The DNA of the CDR3 is TGTGCCAGCAGCCGTGGACTAGCGGCTAGCACAGATACGCAGTATTTT. Translation: CASSRGLAASTDTQYF.

The V and J genes are TRBV19 and TRBJ1-2; no reliable D call. The CDR3 contains 15 residues. V was shortened by 3 bases and J by 6 bases, with 17 bases between the two germline ends. Germline CDR1 LNHDA, CDR2 SQIVND (reference sequence). The CDR3 loop is CASSMGVQVKNGYTF. In DNA, the CDR3 is TGTGCCAGTAGTATGGGTGTGCAGGTGAAGAATGGCTACACCTTC.

This chain links TRBV5-1 with TRBJ2-3; weak D call: TRBD1 (6 bases). Germline-derived CDR1 and CDR2 are SGHRS and YFSETQ. Between the trimmed V and J ends, which lost 5 bases and 5 bases, there was a span of 18 bases. The CDR3 runs to 15 residues. The CDR3 region has the DNA TGCGCCAGCAGATACAGGGAATTTCTAGGAGATACGCAGTATTTT. Translating it yields CASRYREFLGDTQYF.

The chain carries TRBV19 and TRBJ1-2, with 7 bases matching TRBD1. Unmatched junction bases numbered 11, after V lost 5 bases and J lost 8 bases. CDR1 and CDR2 (germline): LNHDA, SQIVND (reference sequence). The CDR3 extends over 14 amino acids. The chain's CDR3 is CASSALTGERGYTF. CDR3 bases: TGTGCCAGTAGTGCCCTCACAGGGGAGAGAGGCTACACCTTC.

The V call is TRBV28, the J call TRBJ2-7; D remains unclear. Germline V gives CDR1 MDHEN, CDR2 SYDVKM. The V and J ends lost 7 bases and 6 bases respectively, with 16 bases between them. The CDR3 loop spans 13 amino acids. This CDR3 is CASKERVWSEQYF. The CDR3 coding sequence is TGTGCCAGCAAGGAAAGGGTCTGGTCCGAGCAGTACTTC.

This chain joins TRBV30 and TRBJ1-2; D call uncertain. This CDR3 contains 14 residues. Germline V lookup: CDR1 GTSNPN, CDR2 SVGIG (reference sequence). Trimming took 0 bases from V and 8 from J, leaving 16 bases between them. The CDR3 protein is CAWSVPGIGLGYTF. CDR3 nucleotide sequence: TGTGCCTGGAGTGTGCCCGGGATAGGATTAGGCTACACCTTC. Using reference TRBV30 and TRBJ1-2 for the parts outside the CDR3, the full variable domain is SQTIHQWPATLVQPVGSPLSLECTVEGTSNPNLYWYRQAAGRGLQLLFYSVGIGQISSEVPQNLSASRPQDRQFILSSKKLLLSDSGFYLCAWSVPGIGLGYTFGSGTRLTVV.

The rearrangement links TRBV28 to TRBJ2-3, with D perhaps matching TRBD1 (6 bases). CDR3 length equals 15 residues. The ends were cut back, 6 bases at V and 2 bases at J, with 15 bases in the middle. Germline V gene data show CDR1 as MDHEN and CDR2 as SYDVKM. The CDR3 sequence: CASSLTGWATDTQYF. The CDR3 DNA reads TGTGCCAGCAGCCTGACAGGATGGGCCACAGATACGCAGTATTTT.

V gene TRBV14 combines with J gene TRBJ2-7; 9 bases are shared with TRBD1. The CDR3 covers 15 residues. Germline CDR1 and CDR2: SGHDN and FVKESK. The trim removed 5 bases at V and 0 bases at J, leaving 5 bases unmatched. The CDR3 is CASSGTGTSSYEQYF. In DNA, the CDR3 is TGTGCCAGCAGCGGGACAGGGACGAGCTCCTACGAGCAGTACTTC.

The J gene is TRBJ2-1, the V gene TRBV7-8; D unresolved. Trimming took off 5 bases at V and 2 bases at J, with 16 bases between the two ends. CDR3 size: 16 residues. Germline V lookup: CDR1 SGHVS, CDR2 FQNEAQ. Here the CDR3 DNA reads TGTGCCAGCAGCCCACCGGGCCTCCCCCCCTACAATGAGCAGTTCTTC. This gives the protein CASSPPGLPPYNEQFF. Based on the CDR3 plus reference TRBV7-8 and TRBJ2-1, the full variable domain is GAGVSQSPRYKVAKRGQDVALRCDPISGHVSLFWYQQALGQGPEFLTYFQNEAQLDKSGLPSDRFFAERPEGSVSTLKIQRTQQEDSAVYLCASSPPGLPPYNEQFFGPGTRLTVL.

This sequence joins TRBV6-6 and TRBJ2-1; 9 positions agree with TRBD1. The CDR3 covers 15 residues. V gave up 2 bases and J gave up 3 bases; unmatched junction bases: 2. CDR1 is MNHNY and CDR2 is SVGAGI in the germline V gene (reference sequence). As DNA, the CDR3 is TGTGCCAGCAGTTACGGGACAGGGAACTACAATGAGCAGTTCTTC. Protein: CASSYGTGNYNEQFF.

The chain recombines TRBV28 with TRBJ2-2, with 12 bases that match TRBD1. V shed 3 bases, J shed 5 bases, and the junction held 4 bases outside the gene matches. The length of the CDR3 is 16 residues. Germline V gene sequence: CDR1 MDHEN, CDR2 SYDVKM. The CDR3 reads CASSFGTGGRTGELFF. As DNA, the CDR3 is TGTGCCAGCAGTTTCGGGACAGGGGGCCGGACCGGGGAGCTGTTTTTT.

The rearrangement links TRBV4-1 to TRBJ2-7, with TRBD2 identical over 9 bases. There are 15 residues in the CDR3. Germline lookup yields CDR1 MGHRA and CDR2 YSYEKL. V gave up 3 bases and J gave up 0 bases; unmatched junction bases: 3. The chain's CDR3 is CASSQEGLASYEQYF. In DNA, the CDR3 is TGCGCCAGCAGCCAGGAGGGACTAGCCTCCTACGAGCAGTACTTC.

The rearrangement uses TRBV4-3 and TRBJ2-1; 9 positions agree with TRBD2. Trimming took 0 bases from V and 4 from J; bases not matched to a gene: 7. CDR1 and CDR2 from the germline V gene are LGHNA and YSLEER. The CDR3 covers 17 residues. The DNA for the CDR3 is TGCGCCAGCAGCCAAGATAAAGCGACTAGCGGTTACAATGAGCAGTTCTTC. Its protein product is CASSQDKATSGYNEQFF.

The rearrangement joins TRBV5-1 to TRBJ2-7; no definite D call. The CDR3 totals 13 residues. CDR1 is SGHRS and CDR2 is YFSETQ in the germline V gene. V was trimmed by 5 bases and J by 1 base, leaving 10 bases between them. CDR3 in amino acids: CASRRTGSYEQYF. DNA of the CDR3: TGCGCCAGCAGGCGAACCGGGTCCTACGAGCAGTACTTC.

The chain couples TRBV5-4 to TRBJ2-1, with D perhaps TRBD2 (5 bases). V gave up 0 bases and J gave up 7 bases, with 14 bases separating them. There are 15 residues in the CDR3. Germline V gene sequence: CDR1 SGHNT, CDR2 YYREEE (reference sequence). The chain's CDR3 is CASSLVGSGGNEQFF. Here the CDR3 DNA reads TGTGCCAGCAGCTTGGTGGGTAGTGGCGGGAATGAGCAGTTCTTC.

V gene TRBV6-5 combines with J gene TRBJ2-3; TRBD2 agrees at 8 bases. Germline loops: CDR1 MNHEY, CDR2 SVGAGI. CDR3 length: 15 residues. V dropped 7 bases and J dropped 4; count of bases not matched to a gene: 10. The CDR3 loop is CASIPSAGVSDTQYF. As DNA, the CDR3 is TGTGCCAGCATTCCTTCAGCGGGAGTGTCAGATACGCAGTATTTT.

The chain couples TRBV15 to TRBJ1-3, with unresolved D. The CDR3 length is 15 residues. The V end was cut by 1 base, the J end by 1 base, with 8 bases between. Germline V gene lookup returns CDR1 LNHNV and CDR2 YYDKDF (reference sequence). CDR3 sequence reads: CATSRAKLSGNTIYF. The CDR3 coding sequence is TGTGCCACCAGCAGAGCGAAGTTATCTGGAAACACCATATATTTT.

The V call is TRBV9, the J call TRBJ1-6; TRBD1 aligns across 7 bases. CDR1 is SGDLS, CDR2 YYNGEE, per germline. The CDR3 contains 14 residues. J was trimmed by 6 bases and V by 3 bases; bases with no gene match: 3. CDR3 protein: CASSGGTVNSPLHF. The DNA of the CDR3 is TGTGCCAGCAGCGGCGGGACAGTTAATTCACCCCTCCACTTT. The variable domain in full, completed from reference TRBV9 and TRBJ1-6, reads DSGVTQTPKHLITATGQRVTLRCSPRSGDLSVYWYQQSLDQGLQFLIQYYNGEERAKGNILERFSAQQFPDLHSELNLSSLELGDSALYFCASSGGTVNSPLHFGNGTRLTVT.

This chain uses TRBV6-9 with TRBJ1-2, with TRBD1 as a possible D gene (6 bases). The V gene lost 7 bases and the J gene lost 8 bases, with 17 bases spanning the gap. From germline, CDR1 is MNHGY and CDR2 SVAAGI. This CDR3 contains 13 residues. CDR3 residues: CASKFLRGGGYTF. As DNA, the CDR3 is TGTGCCAGCAAATTTCTCAGGGGAGGCGGCTACACCTTC.

The V gene is TRBV30, the J gene TRBJ1-4; D not certain. The length of the CDR3 is 10 residues. In germline, CDR1 is GTSNPN, CDR2 SVGIG (reference sequence). The CDR3 reads CGAIHEKLFF. CDR3 DNA sequence: TGTGGGGCGATCCATGAAAAACTGTTTTTT.

CDR3 in amino acids: CASSEGQGNGQPQHF. CDR3 bases: TGTGCCAGCAGTGAAGGGCAGGGAAATGGACAGCCCCAGCATTTT. The J gene is TRBJ1-5, the V gene TRBV6-1; tentative D call: TRBD1 (5 bases). The V and J ends lost 1 base and 7 bases respectively, with 14 bases between them. This CDR3 is built from 15 residues. CDR1 and CDR2 (germline): MNHNS, SASEGT.

Regarding this clone: Other DNA sequences within the sample encode an identical CDR3. V gene TRBV28 combines with J gene TRBJ1-5; 7 nucleotides agree with TRBD1. This CDR3 is 16 amino acids long. Germline CDR1 reads MDHEN; CDR2 reads SYDVKM. Unmatched junction bases numbered 13, after V lost 6 bases and J lost 5 bases. For the CDR3, the DNA is TGTGCCAGCAGCCGGGGAGGGAGGGGGCCGGATCAGCCCCAGCATTTT. The encoded protein is CASSRGGRGPDQPQHF.

In its sample, this clone was seen a few times. This rearrangement joins TRBV19 to TRBJ2-1; D ambiguous. The V and J ends lost 9 bases and 5 bases respectively, with 8 bases between them. The CDR3 consists of 11 residues. Germline V lookup: CDR1 LNHDA, CDR2 SQIVND (reference sequence). The chain's CDR3 is CASTIHNEQFF. The CDR3, as DNA: TGTGCCAGCACCATACACAATGAGCAGTTCTTC.

The chain carries TRBV7-2 and TRBJ2-3, with D possibly matching TRBD2 (6 bases). CDR1 is SGHTA and CDR2 is FQGNSA in the germline V gene. V dropped 4 bases and J dropped 4 bases, with 18 bases sitting between them. The CDR3 runs 16 residues. CDR3 protein: CASSSGAFGSPDTQYF. DNA of the CDR3: TGTGCCAGCAGCTCGGGAGCCTTTGGGAGTCCAGATACGCAGTATTTT.

The CDR3 loop is CASADDRVSYEQYF. The CDR3 bases are TGTGCTAGTGCCGACGACAGGGTTTCCTACGAGCAGTACTTC. V is TRBV12-5 and J is TRBJ2-7, with 7 bases aligning to TRBD1. V shed 7 bases and J 1 base; nucleotides not matched to a gene: 7. This CDR3 has 14 residues. Germline loops: CDR1 LGHNT, CDR2 FRNRAP. Full variable domain (outside the CDR3, taken from reference TRBV12-5 and TRBJ2-7): DARVTQTPRHKVTEMGQEVTMRCQPILGHNTVFWYRQTMMQGLELLAYFRNRAPLDDSGMPKDRFSAEMPDATLATLKIQPSEPRDSAVYFCASADDRVSYEQYFGPGTRLTVT.

The rearrangement uses TRBV30 and TRBJ2-3, with D tentatively TRBD1 or TRBD2 (6 bases each). Germline-derived CDR1 and CDR2 are GTSNPN and SVGIG (reference sequence). Trimming took off 4 bases at V and 5 bases at J, with 22 bases between the two ends. The CDR3 length is 16 residues. Here the CDR3 DNA reads TGTGCCTGGACCATCGGGACAAGCCGGCGGGGAGATACGCAGTATTTT. Its translation is CAWTIGTSRRGDTQYF. Filled out from reference TRBV30 and TRBJ2-3, the complete variable domain reads SQTIHQWPATLVQPVGSPLSLECTVEGTSNPNLYWYRQAAGRGLQLLFYSVGIGQISSEVPQNLSASRPQDRQFILSSKKLLLSDSGFYLCAWTIGTSRRGDTQYFGPGTRLTVL.

Comment on this clone: The junction does not match germline at one end; this may be a read error. The chain combines TRBV7-2 with TRBJ2-4, with no clear D. The CDR3 runs to 14 residues. From germline, CDR1 is SGHTA and CDR2 FQGNSA. CDR3 bases: TGTGCCAGCAGCCGCCTACTGGGCAAAAGCATTCAGTACTTC. Translated: CASSRLLGKSIQYF.

This chain links TRBV27 with TRBJ1-2; 8 bases are shared with TRBD1. The germline gives CDR1 MNHEY, CDR2 SMNVEV (reference sequence). Trimming took 5 bases from V and 4 from J; bases not matched to a gene: 9. The CDR3 loop spans 15 amino acids. CDR3 coding DNA: TGTGCCAGCAGTCCGCGACAGGGGACGAGCTATGGCTACACCTTC. Translating gives CASSPRQGTSYGYTF.

Regarding this clone: Its ends do not fully match the called genes, so a read error is possible. The rearrangement uses TRBV6-1 and TRBJ1-3; D ambiguous. The CDR3 loop spans 15 amino acids. The germline CDR1 and CDR2 sequences are MNHNS and SASEGT. Here the CDR3 reads CASRLETGPGNTIYF. CDR3 DNA: TGTGCCAGCAGACTCGAAACCGGGCCTGGCAACACCATATATTTT.

This chain connects TRBV11-3 to TRBJ2-1; 8 bases fit TRBD1. CDR3 length: 15 amino acids. Per the germline V gene, CDR1 is SGHNT and CDR2 is YENEEA. V lost 5 bases to trimming and J lost 10 bases; unmatched junction nucleotides: 13. CDR3 sequence reads: CASSPRTGTGREQFF. CDR3 bases: TGTGCCAGCAGCCCCCGGACAGGGACGGGGAGGGAGCAGTTCTTC. Using reference TRBV11-3 and TRBJ2-1 for the parts outside the CDR3, the full variable domain is EAGVVQSPRYKIIEKKQPVAFWCNPISGHNTLYWYLQNLGQGPELLIRYENEEAVDDSQLPKDRFSAERLKGVDSTLKIQPAELGDSAVYLCASSPRTGTGREQFFGPGTRLTVL.